This T cell receptor beta chain was recovered during a study of T cell responses to AZD1222 COVID-19 vaccine. The CDR3 length is 12 residues. Germline V lookup: CDR1 MRHNA, CDR2 SNTAGT. V lost 5 bases and J 7 bases, leaving 11 bases between the germline ends. Sequenced by immunoSEQ multiplex PCR; TCRdb stores in-frame clones only, minus some. The profile shows 150,000 or so clones, less than 95% of them singletons. The clonotype was recovered from an adult in good health. The rearrangement uses TRBV6-4 and TRBJ1-2; a weak D match, TRBD1 (6 bases). Specimen: peripheral blood, collected on day 0 of AZD1222 vaccination. CDR3 in amino acids: CASSRSGVGYTF. DNA for the CDR3: TGTGCCAGCAGTCGCTCAGGGGTTGGCTACACCTTC.